This entry concerns a single TCR beta chain. The antigen is not known. This specimen comes from a study of long-term antiretroviral therapy in people with HIV. Study results and limitations: Clones with expansion before ART led the repertoire at all time points.

Germline V gives CDR1 ENHRY, CDR2 SYGVKD. The CDR3 loop spans 13 amino acids. V dropped 11 bases and J dropped 7; count of bases not matched to a gene: 9. Every HIV-positive participant received treatment in the United States. The assay used was immunoSEQ (version v3.0), run at survey level. Assay used: immunoSEQ multiplex PCR; TCRdb lists only in-frame clones, some missing. The table records approximately 10,000 clones, 76% of them present only once. The sample in question was unsorted PBMCs, obtained at the start of antiretroviral therapy, before treatment. The chain employs TRBV10-3 and TRBJ2-2; 8 bases fit TRBD2. The TCR originated in a man aged 30-40 years with HIV. The CDR3 nucleotides read TGTGCCCTTAGCCGGGAGGGAGGCGGGGAGCTGTTTTTT. Amino acids: CALSREGGGELFF.